The next 14 T cell receptor beta chains were all read from a single sample in a study of blood T cells in healthy people across ages. A sample-barcoded 5' primer and a J-beta primer mix were used in a second PCR of about 7 to 12 cycles. TCRdb used MiXCR to reprocess the 5' RACE reads, holding one entry per CDR3 protein. Of over 700,000 distinct CDR3 sequences detected, approximately 25% appear once; the ten largest clones hold under 9.5%. These same records also appear under a second study, on T cells of mothers and their children.

The sequenced sample consisted of blood. These TCRs come from a boy between 10 and 17 years old in good health.

The rearrangement joins TRBV5-1 to TRBJ2-4, with D possibly matching TRBD1 (6 bases). With 4 bases removed from V and 0 bases from J, the gap between germline ends came to 14 bases. In germline, CDR1 is SGHRS, CDR2 YFSETQ. This CDR3 is 16 amino acids long. DNA of the CDR3: TGCGCCAGCAGCACAGACAGGTCCCTAGCCAAAAACATTCAGTACTTC. This gives the protein CASSTDRSLAKNIQYF.

The CDR3 reads CASSSPVREGSYEQYF. The CDR3 DNA is TGTGCCAGCAGTTCCCCTGTGCGGGAGGGCTCCTACGAGCAGTACTTC. This rearrangement joins TRBV28 to TRBJ2-7; TRBD2 aligns across 9 bases. The CDR3 loop spans 16 amino acids. Trimming removed 4 bases from V and 0 bases from J; junction bases left unmatched: 7. Germline CDR1 MDHEN, CDR2 SYDVKM.

This clonotype was seen only a few times. The chain combines TRBV29-1 with TRBJ2-5; a possible D gene is TRBD1 (6 bases). The J call is doubtful: the DNA matches TRBJ2-1 better. The CDR3 is 14 residues long. Per the germline V gene, CDR1 is SQVTM and CDR2 is ANQGSEA. CDR3 DNA: TGCAGCGTTAAGGGGGAGAGTACCTACAATGAGCAGTTCTTC. This sequence encodes CSVKGESTYNEQFF.

This clonotype was picked up a small number of times. V usage is TRBV4-3 and J usage is TRBJ2-5, with D unresolved. CDR3 length equals 14 residues. Between the trimmed V and J ends, which lost 2 bases and 5 bases, there was a span of 12 bases. CDR1 and CDR2 (germline): LGHNA, YSLEER. The CDR3 nucleotides are TGCGCCAGCAGCCAATCAGGCGAGCTTGAGACCCAGTACTTC. It yields the protein CASSQSGELETQYF.

This clonotype was recorded a few times. The rearrangement uses TRBV5-1 and TRBJ2-3; TRBD2 aligns across 10 bases. With V trimmed by 0 bases and J by 3 bases, 7 bases remained unmatched. There are 17 residues in the CDR3. Germline-derived CDR1 and CDR2 are SGHRS and YFSETQ. The CDR3 is CASSLELAGTGTDTQYF. The CDR3 nucleotides are TGCGCCAGCAGCTTGGAACTAGCGGGAACCGGGACAGATACGCAGTATTTT.

As regards this clonotype: Compared with germline, one end of the junction differs, possibly owing to a read error. This sequence joins TRBV29-1 and TRBJ2-1, with TRBD2 identical over 9 bases. The J call may be incorrect, as the DNA end agrees better with TRBJ2-5. This CDR3 has 14 residues. The V gene's germline CDR1 is SQVTM and CDR2 ANQGSEA. This CDR3 reads CSVGVSGGQEAQYF. For the CDR3, the DNA is TGCAGCGTTGGCGTTAGCGGGGGCCAAGAGGCCCAGTACTTC.

The chain is built from TRBV20-1 and TRBJ2-5, with 8 bases fitting TRBD2. V was pared by 1 base and J by 4 bases, with 8 bases of the junction left unmatched. Germline CDR1 is DFQATT and CDR2 is SNEGSKA (reference sequence). The CDR3 loop spans 15 amino acids. CDR3 nucleotides: TGCAGTGCTAGAGGCCCGGGAGGGGAGCCAGAGACCCAGTACTTC. This translates into CSARGPGGEPETQYF.

The chain employs TRBV6-5 and TRBJ2-5; TRBD2 aligns across 8 bases. The end of the DNA is better explained by TRBJ2-7, so the J call may be wrong. Germline-derived CDR1 and CDR2 are MNHEY and SVGAGI. This CDR3 comprises 14 residues. The CDR3 loop is CASRGVAGPYEQYF. CDR3 sequence (DNA): TGTGCCAGCAGGGGAGTAGCGGGACCCTACGAGCAGTACTTC.

This chain uses TRBV18 with TRBJ2-5, with TRBD1 matching 9 bases. V lost 5 bases to trimming and J lost 1 base; unmatched junction nucleotides: 8. Germline values: CDR1 KGHSH, CDR2 LQKENI. This CDR3 has 16 residues. CDR3 DNA sequence: TGTGCCAGCTCAGATGTACCGGGACAGGGCCAAGAGACCCAGTACTTC. Translating gives CASSDVPGQGQETQYF.

The V gene is TRBV9, the J gene TRBJ2-2; tentative D call: TRBD2 (5 bases). Germline lookup yields CDR1 SGDLS and CDR2 YYNGEE. The V and J ends lost 1 base and 0 bases respectively, with 13 bases between them. The length of the CDR3 is 17 residues. The CDR3 bases are TGTGCCAGCAGCGTAAATCGGGAAAGTCCGAACACCGGGGAGCTGTTTTTT. It yields the protein CASSVNRESPNTGELFF.

The rearrangement joins TRBV5-5 to TRBJ1-4; D remains unclear. The CDR3 contains 15 residues. V lost 0 bases, J lost 4 bases, and 10 bases lay in between. In germline, CDR1 is SGHKS, CDR2 YYEKEE (reference sequence). The CDR3 sequence is CASSLDLGGNEKLFF. In DNA, the CDR3 is TGTGCCAGCAGCTTGGACTTGGGCGGTAATGAAAAACTGTTTTTT. Supplemented by reference TRBV5-5 and TRBJ1-4, the full variable domain reads DAGVTQSPTHLIKTRGQQVTLRCSPISGHKSVSWYQQVLGQGPQFIFQYYEKEERGRGNFPDRFSARQFPNYSSELNVNALLLGDSALYLCASSLDLGGNEKLFFGSGTQLSVL.

The chain combines TRBV6-1 with TRBJ2-7; a possible D gene is TRBD2 (6 bases). V lost 4 bases and J lost 7, with 11 bases in between. Germline lookup yields CDR1 MNHNS and CDR2 SASEGT. The CDR3 contains 12 residues. This chain's CDR3 is CASSGPAGEQYF. The CDR3 DNA is TGTGCCAGCAGTGGCCCGGCGGGGGAGCAGTACTTC.

This clonotype turned up a few times. The chain joins TRBV6-5 to TRBJ2-7, with no clear D. Per the germline V gene, CDR1 is MNHEY and CDR2 is SVGAGI. With 6 bases removed from V and 5 bases from J, the gap between germline ends came to 8 bases. The CDR3 extends over 11 amino acids. CDR3 loop: CASRALHEQYF. The CDR3 coding sequence is TGTGCCAGCAGGGCCCTACACGAGCAGTACTTC.

This clonotype came up a few times. The chain is built from TRBV29-1 and TRBJ1-2; D call uncertain. This CDR3 has 13 amino acids. V was cut by 3 bases and J by 4 bases, with 12 bases left in between. Germline V gene sequence: CDR1 SQVTM, CDR2 ANQGSEA. The CDR3 region is CSVDQNSAYGYTF. CDR3 nucleotide sequence: TGCAGCGTTGATCAGAACAGTGCCTATGGCTACACCTTC.